This TCR beta chain is from a study of CD8 T cells in ankylosing spondylitis. Study results and limitations: Ankylosing spondylitis blood appeared to carry a characteristic TCR beta motif of 7 or 8 highly homologous variants. According to the report, clones linked to the disease were significantly enriched in matched synovial fluid samples taken from ankylosing spondylitis patients.

Many counts were recorded for this clonotype. The target antigen is unknown. A quantitative 5'-RACE method, one with molecular barcodes, was used to make TCR beta libraries. TCRdb reanalysed the 5' RACE reads using MiXCR and keeps one entry per CDR3 protein. The repertoire includes about 96,000 distinct CDR3 sequences, about 9% of them detected once, and under 6% sits in the top ten. Germline values: CDR1 MNHNS, CDR2 SASEGT. V trimming: 4 bases; J trimming: 7 bases; junction bases outside the gene matches: 10. The CDR3 contains 15 residues. The source is a male donor with ankylosing spondylitis or in good health (not recorded which). The specimen was blood, either unsorted or a sorted T cell fraction (not recorded which). The chain carries TRBV6-1 and TRBJ1-3, with 7 bases identical to TRBD1. The CDR3 coding sequence is TGTGCCAGCAGTGTCCGACAGGGAAGTTGGAACACCATATATTTT. This gives the protein CASSVRQGSWNTIYF.